This T cell receptor beta chain stems from a study of post-analysis software for immune sequencing data. Overall study context: Some patients lacked subtype; others had relapsing-remitting, secondary progressive or progressive-relapsing disease. Notes on the study in general: Higher frequency in patients than in controls was seen for roughly five TRBV segments, with TRBV5-6, TRBV5-1 and TRBV20-1 among them. Versus controls, multiple sclerosis patients showed significantly lower diversity (normalized Chao1).

This CDR3 is built from 18 residues. The V end lost 6 bases, the J end lost 11 bases, and 34 bases lay between the germline ends. Germline V lookup: CDR1 SGHTA, CDR2 FQGNSA. Regarding this clonotype: Its target is unknown.

TCR beta libraries were prepared from cDNA with unique molecular identifiers. Out of 1 to 10 million T cells, roughly 0.5 million cDNA molecules were generated. TCRdb re-called the PCR reads with MiXCR, one entry per CDR3 protein. The sample shows 750,000 to 950,000 distinct CDR3 sequences, roughly 58% of them seen only once. The receptor comes from a girl aged 5-17 years with multiple sclerosis. This chain connects TRBV7-2 to TRBJ2-5; weak D call: TRBD2 (5 bases). The material sequenced was blood. The CDR3 sequence is CASSPEPNTWRPGRGQYF. The CDR3 DNA is TGTGCCAGCAGTCCCGAACCGAATACGTGGCGACCCGGGCGCGGGCAGTACTTC.